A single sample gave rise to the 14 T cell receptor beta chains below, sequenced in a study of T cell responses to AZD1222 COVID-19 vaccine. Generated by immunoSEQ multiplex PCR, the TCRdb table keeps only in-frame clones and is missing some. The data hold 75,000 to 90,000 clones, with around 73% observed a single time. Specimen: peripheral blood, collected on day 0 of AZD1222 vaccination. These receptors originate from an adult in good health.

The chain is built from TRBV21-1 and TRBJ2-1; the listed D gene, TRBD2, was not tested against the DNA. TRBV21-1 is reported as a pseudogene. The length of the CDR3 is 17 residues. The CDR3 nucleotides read TGTGCCAGCAGCAAAGATGAGGGAATCGAATCATACAATGAGCAGTTCTTC. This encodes CASSKDEGIESYNEQFF.

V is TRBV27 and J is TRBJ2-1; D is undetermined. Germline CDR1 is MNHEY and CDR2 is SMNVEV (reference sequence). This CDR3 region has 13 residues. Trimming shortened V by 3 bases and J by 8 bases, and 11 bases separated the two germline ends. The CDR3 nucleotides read TGTGCCAGCAGTTTTTTTCTGGCAGATGAGCAGTTCTTC. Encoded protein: CASSFFLADEQFF.

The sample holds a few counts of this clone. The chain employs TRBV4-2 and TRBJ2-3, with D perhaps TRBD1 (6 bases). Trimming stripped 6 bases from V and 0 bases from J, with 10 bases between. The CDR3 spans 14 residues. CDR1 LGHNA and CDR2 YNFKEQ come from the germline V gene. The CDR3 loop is CASSSRGSTDTQYF. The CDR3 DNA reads TGTGCCAGCAGTTCCAGGGGTAGCACAGATACGCAGTATTTT.

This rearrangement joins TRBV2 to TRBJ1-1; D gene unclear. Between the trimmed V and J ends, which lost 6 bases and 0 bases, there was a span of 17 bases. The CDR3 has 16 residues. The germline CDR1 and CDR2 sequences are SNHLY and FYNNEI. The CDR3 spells CASSGFVGYMNTEAFF. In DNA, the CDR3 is TGTGCCAGCAGCGGGTTCGTCGGTTACATGAACACTGAAGCTTTCTTT.

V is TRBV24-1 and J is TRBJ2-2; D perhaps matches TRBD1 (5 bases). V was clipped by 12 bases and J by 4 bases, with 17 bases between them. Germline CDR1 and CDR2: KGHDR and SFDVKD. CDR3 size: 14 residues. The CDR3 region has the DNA TGTGCCGCTGGGGCTCCTCTCGGCACCGGGGAGCTGTTTTTT. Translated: CAAGAPLGTGELFF.

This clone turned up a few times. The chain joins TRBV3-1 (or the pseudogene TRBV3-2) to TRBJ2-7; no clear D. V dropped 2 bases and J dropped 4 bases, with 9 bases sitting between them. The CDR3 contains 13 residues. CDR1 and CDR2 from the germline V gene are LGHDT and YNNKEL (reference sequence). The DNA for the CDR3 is TGTGCCAGCAGCCAAAGGTCGGTGTACGAGCAGTACTTC. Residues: CASSQRSVYEQYF.

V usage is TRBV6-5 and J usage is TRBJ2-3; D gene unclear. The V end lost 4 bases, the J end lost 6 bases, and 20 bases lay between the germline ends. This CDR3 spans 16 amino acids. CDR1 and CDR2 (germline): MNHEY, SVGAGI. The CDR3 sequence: CASSSSPQRYWDTQYF. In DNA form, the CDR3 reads TGTGCCAGCAGTTCCAGTCCTCAAAGGTATTGGGATACGCAGTATTTT.

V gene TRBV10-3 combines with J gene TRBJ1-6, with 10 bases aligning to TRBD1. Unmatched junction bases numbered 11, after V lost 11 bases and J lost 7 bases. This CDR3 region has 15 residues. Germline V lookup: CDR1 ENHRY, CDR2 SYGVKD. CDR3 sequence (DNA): TGTGCCGTTCGATCCGGGACAGGGGAGAATTCACCCCTCCACTTT. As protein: CAVRSGTGENSPLHF.

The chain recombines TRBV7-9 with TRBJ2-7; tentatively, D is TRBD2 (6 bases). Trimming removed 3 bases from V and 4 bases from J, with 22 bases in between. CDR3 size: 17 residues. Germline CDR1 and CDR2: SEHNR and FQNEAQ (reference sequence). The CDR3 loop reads CASSFIPSAGTPYEQYF. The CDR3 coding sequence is TGTGCCAGCAGCTTCATCCCCTCGGCGGGAACACCTTACGAGCAGTACTTC.

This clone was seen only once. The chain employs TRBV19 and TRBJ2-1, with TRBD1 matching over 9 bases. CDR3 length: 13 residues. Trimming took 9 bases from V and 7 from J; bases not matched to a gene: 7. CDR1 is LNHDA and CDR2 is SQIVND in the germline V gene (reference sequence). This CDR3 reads CASHTGGRNEQFF. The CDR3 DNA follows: TGTGCCAGCCATACAGGGGGCCGTAATGAGCAGTTCTTC.

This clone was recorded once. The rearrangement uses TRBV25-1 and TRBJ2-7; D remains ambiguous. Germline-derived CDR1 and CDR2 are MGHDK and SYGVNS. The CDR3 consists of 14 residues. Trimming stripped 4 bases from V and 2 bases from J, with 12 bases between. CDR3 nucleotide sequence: TGTGCCAGCAGTGTTCACTCCTCAACCTACGAGCAGTACTTC. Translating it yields CASSVHSSTYEQYF.

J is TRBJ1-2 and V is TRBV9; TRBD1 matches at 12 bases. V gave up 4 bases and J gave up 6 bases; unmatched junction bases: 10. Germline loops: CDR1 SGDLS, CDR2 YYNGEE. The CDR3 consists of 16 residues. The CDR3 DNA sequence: TGTGCCAGCAGCAGAGACTCGGGACAGGGGGCGGATGGCTACACCTTC. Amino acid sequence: CASSRDSGQGADGYTF.

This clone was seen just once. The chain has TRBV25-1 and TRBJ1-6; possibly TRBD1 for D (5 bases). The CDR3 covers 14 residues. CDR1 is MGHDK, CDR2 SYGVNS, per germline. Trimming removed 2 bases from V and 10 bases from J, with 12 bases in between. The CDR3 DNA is TGTGCCAGCAGTGAACAGGGCCCTGCCTCACCCCTCCACTTT. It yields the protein CASSEQGPASPLHF.

CDR3 loop: CASSFSGGYGYTF. In DNA, the CDR3 is TGTGCCAGCAGTTTTTCAGGGGGTTACGGCTACACCTTC. The chain links TRBV28 to TRBJ1-2; 7 bases map to TRBD1. CDR1 is MDHEN, CDR2 SYDVKM, per germline. This CDR3 is 13 amino acids long. J gave up 8 bases and V 3 bases, and 6 bases lay outside the gene matches.